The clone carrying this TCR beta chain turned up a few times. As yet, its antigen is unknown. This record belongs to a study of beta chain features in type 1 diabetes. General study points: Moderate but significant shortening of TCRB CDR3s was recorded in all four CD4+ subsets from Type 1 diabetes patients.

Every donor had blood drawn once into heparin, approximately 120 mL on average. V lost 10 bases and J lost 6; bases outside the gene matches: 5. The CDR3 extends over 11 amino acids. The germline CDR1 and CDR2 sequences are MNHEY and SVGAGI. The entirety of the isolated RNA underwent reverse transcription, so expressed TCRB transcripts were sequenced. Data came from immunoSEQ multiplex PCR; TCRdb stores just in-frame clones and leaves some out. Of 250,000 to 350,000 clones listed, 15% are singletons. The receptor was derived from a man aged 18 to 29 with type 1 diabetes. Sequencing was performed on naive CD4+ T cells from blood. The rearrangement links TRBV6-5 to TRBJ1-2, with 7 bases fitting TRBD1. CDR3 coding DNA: TGTGCCATTACCAGGGGGAATGGCTACACCTTC. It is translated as CAITRGNGYTF.